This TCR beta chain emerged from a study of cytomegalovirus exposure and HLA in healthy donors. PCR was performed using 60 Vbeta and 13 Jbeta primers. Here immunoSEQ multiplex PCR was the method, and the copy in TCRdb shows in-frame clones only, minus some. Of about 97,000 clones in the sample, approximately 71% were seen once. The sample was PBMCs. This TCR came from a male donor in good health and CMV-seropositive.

DNA of the CDR3: TGTGCCAGCGGGGACAGGGGACTCTCTGGGGCCAACGTCCTGACTTTC. Its protein is CASGDRGLSGANVLTF. The chain joins TRBV28 to TRBJ2-6, with 10 bases fitting TRBD1. The length of the CDR3 is 16 residues. The V gene's germline CDR1 is MDHEN and CDR2 SYDVKM. With V trimmed by 8 bases and J by 0 bases, 4 bases remained unmatched.